Listed here are 7 T cell receptor beta chains from one sample, sequenced in a study of identical twins. From the 5' RACE reads, TCRdb called clonotypes with MiXCR, one entry per CDR3 protein. Seen here are 200,000 to 300,000 distinct CDR3 sequences, over 9.5% observed once, and the top ten hold 9% to 10%. The sequencing sample was made of memory T cells sorted from blood. These receptors all stem from a man aged 50 to 60 in good health.

Ten or more counts support this clonotype. This chain joins TRBV12-3 or TRBV12-4 and TRBJ1-5, with no clear D. Deletions cut 3 bases from V and 1 base from J, with 4 bases between. The CDR3 is 13 residues long. The CDR3 here is CASSFESNQPQHF. The CDR3, as DNA: TGTGCCAGCAGTTTCGAGAGCAATCAGCCCCAGCATTTT.

The J gene is TRBJ2-5, the V gene TRBV10-3; 8 nucleotides align to TRBD1. Per the germline V gene, CDR1 is ENHRY and CDR2 is SYGVKD. The CDR3 consists of 14 residues. V gave up 10 bases and J gave up 5 bases; unmatched junction bases: 12. The CDR3 DNA reads as TGTGCCACTCTGACAGGGGACGGTCGGGAGACCCAGTACTTC. This codes for CATLTGDGRETQYF.

This clonotype has at least ten counts. The V gene is TRBV25-1, the J gene TRBJ1-2; 9 nucleotides align to TRBD1. Unmatched junction bases numbered 10, after V lost 4 bases and J lost 4 bases. There are 16 residues in the CDR3. Per germline, CDR1 MGHDK and CDR2 SYGVNS. CDR3 DNA sequence: TGTGCCAGCAGTGTGGTGGACAGGGGCTCTTCCTATGGCTACACCTTC. It is translated as CASSVVDRGSSYGYTF.

The gene calls are TRBV6-6 and TRBJ2-7; 7 nucleotides match TRBD1. V trimming: 5 bases; J trimming: 0 bases; junction bases outside the gene matches: 1. Germline V gene lookup returns CDR1 MNHNY and CDR2 SVGAGI (reference sequence). This CDR3 contains 13 residues. CDR3 amino acids: CASSNRGSYEQYF. In nucleotides, the CDR3 is TGTGCCAGCAGTAACAGGGGCTCCTACGAGCAGTACTTC.

This chain uses TRBV6-4 with TRBJ2-1; the D call may be TRBD1 or TRBD2 (6 bases each). The V end was cut by 10 bases, the J end by 0 bases, with 37 bases between. Germline V CDR1 and CDR2: MRHNA, SNTAGT. The CDR3 sequence is 22 residues long. CDR3 protein: CATINSPPRPGGLRHSYNEQFF. For the CDR3, the DNA is TGTGCCACTATCAATTCCCCCCCCCGACCCGGGGGCCTGAGGCACTCCTACAATGAGCAGTTCTTC.

The J gene is TRBJ2-7, the V gene TRBV24-1; no clear D gene. This CDR3 contains 17 residues. CDR1 is KGHDR and CDR2 is SFDVKD in the germline V gene. V was clipped by 1 base and J by 0 bases, with 15 bases between them. CDR3 nucleotide sequence: TGTGCCACCAGTGATTTTCGGCGGATAGAGAACTCCTACGAGCAGTACTTC. Its translation: CATSDFRRIENSYEQYF.

Ten or more counts support this clonotype. The chain joins TRBV5-6 to TRBJ2-3; 7 bases line up with TRBD2. The CDR3 is 14 residues long. V trimming: 4 bases; J trimming: 6 bases; junction bases outside the gene matches: 8. Germline assignment: CDR1 SGHDT and CDR2 YYEEEE. Written as DNA, the CDR3 is TGTGCCAGCAGCAACTGGGACTATGGGGATACGCAGTATTTT. Amino acid sequence: CASSNWDYGDTQYF.